This T cell receptor beta chain was found in a study of graft-versus-host responses after intestinal transplantation (dated by TCRdb to about 2021). In the study overall: Multivisceral, liver-intestinal, or isolated intestinal transplants were received by the recipients. Every recipient was given anti-thymocyte globulin induction, followed by around three years of maintenance tacrolimus and steroids. Bulk TCR-beta CDR3 sequencing was used to track graft-versus-host and host-versus-graft alloreactive T cell clones in the graft, circulation and bone marrow after intestinal transplantation. Alloreactive clones were identified by sequencing pre-transplant mixed lymphocyte reaction products and comparing them with unstimulated pre-transplant donor and recipient T cells. The cohort enrolled some 25 intestinal transplant recipients including one retransplant, and a few patients lacking pretransplant specimens were excluded. A peak of at least 4% donor T cells among recipient peripheral blood mononuclear cells was the definition used for donor T cell macrochimerism. Samples from three later patients were sequenced in-house on an Illumina MiSeq with MiXCR processing rather than by the commercial service.

Blood samples were collected up to 4 times in the first month after transplant and then at least monthly when available. Receptor libraries were prepared by the immunoSEQ multiplex PCR assay. For most patients, genomic DNA was subjected to high-throughput TCR-beta CDR3 sequencing by Adaptive Biotechnologies. As for the authors' bioinformatics: Adaptive's ImmunoSEQ software was the source of the TCR sequencing data for 15 to 20 patients, while three other patients were processed with MiXCR and VDJtools. CDR3 nucleotide sequences shared by donor and recipient were removed because the origin of these sequences could not be assigned. Alloreactive clones required at least 2-fold expansion over unstimulated cells and minimum CFSE-low frequency of 0.002% (template counts) or 0.001% (read counts). A clone was considered mappable if detected in the sequenced pre-transplant spleen, lymph node, or MLR CFSE-low populations of the donor or recipient. Cumulative frequency of alloreactive clones was calculated as a percentage of all sequences weighted by copy number. TCRdb retrieved this table from immuneACCESS and kept in-frame rearrangements only. Not all clones are present; in checked studies, unresolved V genes account for under half, and no reason is known for the remainder. V and J calls and clone size are copied from that table; D and trimming were computed from the DNA. The sample table shows 75,000 to 100,000 clones, and about 82% are seen once. Of the sample, more than 1.4% falls within the top ten clones.

Of note for this clone: What this receptor recognizes is not known. No base quality information exists; no much larger clone differs at one position.

Based on the germline V gene, the CDR1 and CDR2 sequences are SGHRS and YFSETQ. V is cut back by 4 bases and J by 8 bases, with 12 bases in the junction unmatched. The CDR3 sequence holds 15 residues, the cysteine and phenylalanine included. Here the CDR3 DNA is all that survives: 45 bases in frame from base 1. What the authors observed across the whole study: Early after transplant, peak levels of circulating GvH clones were associated with declines in HvG clones. Conclusions were limited by the relatively low number and heterogeneity of intestinal transplant patients. GvH clones were found in recipient bone marrow, and some of the GvH clones appeared earlier in ileal mucosa or blood, which is consistent with an intestinal mucosal origin. Patients with donor T cell macrochimerism had high GvH to HvG T cell clonal ratios in their allografts.

This material consisted of PBMCs, taken 255 days after intestinal transplant. The chain couples TRBV5-1 to TRBJ1-2, with 9 bases in between that match TRBD1. This clonotype originated in a human patient who received an intestinal transplant, so some T cells may come from the graft donor. The DNA sequence is as follows: TGCGCCAGCAGCCGGGGGACAGGGACTTCGGAGGGCTACACCTTC. Translated, it gives CASSRGTGTSEGYTF.